Below, 9 T cell receptor beta chains from the same sample are listed, as sequenced in a study of blood T cell repertoires in COVID-19. Sequencing was performed with immunoSEQ multiplex PCR; in TCRdb, only in-frame clones are kept and a portion is missing. The data contain roughly 190,000 clones, approximately 85% of them seen just once; the ten biggest clones take up approximately 8.9%. The sequenced sample was peripheral blood. The source of these receptors is an older woman with acute or convalescent COVID-19.

The chain is built from TRBV3-1 (or the pseudogene TRBV3-2) and TRBJ2-7; tentatively, D is TRBD2 (5 bases). The germline CDR1 and CDR2 sequences are LGHDT and YNNKEL (reference sequence). CDR3 length: 15 residues. Trimming shortened V by 0 bases and J by 2 bases, and 11 bases separated the two germline ends. The CDR3 loop reads CASSQDGPGTYEQYF. CDR3 nucleotide sequence: TGTGCCAGCAGCCAAGATGGCCCGGGAACCTACGAGCAGTACTTC.

The chain joins TRBV19 to TRBJ2-7; 8 bases are shared with TRBD1. This CDR3 has 14 amino acids. Germline V gene data show CDR1 as LNHDA and CDR2 as SQIVND (reference sequence). The junction had 10 bases not matched to a gene; V was cut back by 6 bases and J by 6 bases. This CDR3 is CASSPTRTGFEQYF. The CDR3, as DNA: TGTGCCAGTAGCCCGACCCGGACAGGGTTCGAGCAGTACTTC.

The CDR3 sequence is CAIAQGGYEQYF. DNA for the CDR3: TGTGCCATCGCACAGGGCGGATACGAGCAGTACTTC. This chain connects TRBV10-3 to TRBJ2-7; D may be TRBD1 (6 bases). Per germline, CDR1 ENHRY and CDR2 SYGVKD. CDR3 length equals 12 residues. The V end was cut by 8 bases, the J end by 4 bases, with 12 bases between.

The chain joins TRBV3-1 (or the pseudogene TRBV3-2) to TRBJ1-1; D is uncertain. Trimming left V 0 bases short and J 6 bases short, with 11 bases between. CDR3 size: 14 residues. Germline V gene lookup returns CDR1 LGHDT and CDR2 YNNKEL (reference sequence). The CDR3 loop is CASSQDGEGAEAFF. CDR3 coding DNA: TGTGCCAGCAGCCAAGATGGAGAGGGCGCTGAAGCTTTCTTT.

The rearrangement links TRBV7-9 to TRBJ2-5; 8 nucleotides agree with TRBD1. Trimming took 4 bases from V and 5 from J; bases not matched to a gene: 9. Germline assignment: CDR1 SEHNR and CDR2 FQNEAQ (reference sequence). The CDR3 consists of 15 residues. The CDR3 protein is CASSWGSGGAETQYF. In DNA form, the CDR3 reads TGTGCCAGCAGCTGGGGCTCAGGGGGCGCGGAGACCCAGTACTTC.

The gene calls are TRBV7-9 and TRBJ1-2; TRBD1 matches at 7 bases. This CDR3 has 14 residues. Trimming cost V 6 bases and J 6 bases; bases outside gene matches: 10. Germline V CDR1 and CDR2: SEHNR, FQNEAQ (reference sequence). The DNA for the CDR3 is TGTGCCAGCAGTCCCGGGGGACAGACCGATGGCTACACCTTC. This gives the protein CASSPGGQTDGYTF.

The rearrangement links TRBV11-1 to TRBJ2-1; 7 nucleotides match TRBD2. The V gene's germline CDR1 is SGHAT and CDR2 FQDESV (reference sequence). Trimming took 3 bases from V and 2 from J; bases not matched to a gene: 7. The CDR3 totals 16 residues. The CDR3 loop reads CASSLLGGSPYNEQFF. As DNA, the CDR3 is TGTGCCAGCAGCTTGCTTGGCGGGAGCCCCTACAATGAGCAGTTCTTC.

This chain links TRBV5-8 with TRBJ2-4; 14 bases fit TRBD2. Germline V gene sequence: CDR1 SGHTS, CDR2 YDEGEE. The CDR3 contains 16 residues. V dropped 4 bases and J dropped 3; count of bases not matched to a gene: 3. CDR3 coding DNA: TGTGCCAGCAGCCCGGGACTAGCGGGAGTCAAAAACATTCAGTACTTC. This sequence encodes CASSPGLAGVKNIQYF. The variable domain in full, completed from reference TRBV5-8 and TRBJ2-4, reads EAGVTQSPTHLIKTRGQQATLRCSPISGHTSVYWYQQALGLGLQFLLWYDEGEERNRGNFPPRFSGRQFPNYSSELNVNALELEDSALYLCASSPGLAGVKNIQYFGAGTRLSVL.

This clone appeared a few times. V is TRBV6-5 and J is TRBJ1-2; a possible D gene is TRBD1 (6 bases). The CDR3 runs to 14 residues. The germline CDR1 and CDR2 sequences are MNHEY and SVGAGI. V lost 4 bases and J lost 4, with 13 bases in between. The CDR3 nucleotides read TGTGCCAGCAGTTTCCAGACAGGTTCCTATGGCTACACCTTC. This codes for CASSFQTGSYGYTF.